The 13 T cell receptor beta chains reported below all come from one sample, sequenced in a study of control samples from healthy donors and cancer patients. The repertoire was sequenced with immunoSEQ multiplex PCR; TCRdb's copy has only in-frame clones and lacks some. The sample contains 89,000 or so clones, more than 75% of which appear only once. The sequenced sample was blood. The receptors shown here come from a man over 45 in good health.

The chain joins TRBV20-1 to TRBJ2-7, with 7 bases identical to TRBD2. The length of the CDR3 is 14 residues. Per the germline V gene, CDR1 is DFQATT and CDR2 is SNEGSKA (reference sequence). V lost 3 bases to trimming and J lost 4 bases; unmatched junction nucleotides: 9. CDR3 sequence reads: CSASLGGRAYEQYF. The CDR3 coding sequence is TGCAGTGCTAGTCTAGGCGGGAGAGCTTACGAGCAGTACTTC.

The V call is TRBV5-4, the J call TRBJ1-4; a possible D gene is TRBD1 (5 bases). Germline V gene lookup returns CDR1 SGHNT and CDR2 YYREEE (reference sequence). The V and J ends lost 0 bases and 8 bases respectively, with 11 bases between them. This CDR3 region has 14 residues. The CDR3 DNA sequence: TGTGCCAGCAGCTTGGGGGGGGTCAACGAAAAACTGTTTTTT. Encoded protein: CASSLGGVNEKLFF.

The genes are TRBV27 and TRBJ2-3; tentative D call: TRBD2 (6 bases). This CDR3 region has 18 residues. From germline, CDR1 is MNHEY and CDR2 SMNVEV (reference sequence). V was trimmed by 8 bases and J by 0 bases, leaving 24 bases between them. The CDR3: CASAPERRREPSTDTQYF. CDR3 DNA sequence: TGTGCCAGCGCTCCTGAAAGGAGACGGGAGCCTAGCACAGATACGCAGTATTTT.

The chain has TRBV18 and TRBJ2-7, with D unresolved. In germline, CDR1 is KGHSH, CDR2 LQKENI. The CDR3 length is 13 residues. V was clipped by 0 bases and J by 1 base, with 4 bases between them. The CDR3 region is CASSPPGSYEQYF. CDR3 DNA: TGTGCCAGCTCACCACCGGGGTCCTACGAGCAGTACTTC.

J is TRBJ2-1 and V is TRBV4-3; 8 nucleotides line up with TRBD2. The trim removed 0 bases at V and 11 bases at J, leaving 15 bases unmatched. This CDR3 comprises 17 residues. The germline CDR1 and CDR2 sequences are LGHNA and YSLEER. The CDR3 loop reads CASSQDRGRGGQVQQFF. CDR3 nucleotides: TGCGCCAGCAGCCAAGATCGTGGACGGGGGGGCCAGGTTCAGCAGTTCTTC.

The chain uses TRBV5-4 and TRBJ1-6; 7 bases agree with TRBD1. The CDR3 has 16 residues. The V segment lost 9 bases and the J segment 0 bases; nucleotides outside the gene matches: 9. CDR1 is SGHNT, CDR2 YYREEE, per germline (reference sequence). This CDR3 is CATRPQGSSYNSPLHF. In nucleotides, the CDR3 is TGTGCCACAAGGCCACAGGGGAGCTCCTATAATTCACCCCTCCACTTT.

The rearrangement uses TRBV24-1 and TRBJ2-1; D uncertain. Trimming shortened V by 5 bases and J by 8 bases, and 9 bases separated the two germline ends. This CDR3 is 12 amino acids long. Germline V lookup: CDR1 KGHDR, CDR2 SFDVKD. CDR3 protein: CATSGRSHEQFF. In DNA form, the CDR3 reads TGTGCCACCAGTGGAAGGTCACATGAGCAGTTCTTC.

The chain employs TRBV18 and TRBJ2-3; 12 bases fit TRBD2. The length of the CDR3 is 15 residues. Unmatched junction bases numbered 0, after V lost 2 bases and J lost 3 bases. Germline V CDR1 and CDR2: KGHSH, LQKENI. CDR3 residues: CASSPGLAGTDTQYF. Here the CDR3 DNA reads TGTGCCAGCTCACCAGGACTAGCGGGAACAGATACGCAGTATTTT.

The chain links TRBV5-6 to TRBJ2-7; the match to TRBD1 covers 7 bases. CDR3 length equals 15 residues. Unmatched junction bases numbered 9, after V lost 1 base and J lost 5 bases. The germline CDR1 and CDR2 sequences are SGHDT and YYEEEE. DNA for the CDR3: TGTGCCAGCAGCTTGCGAGAGGGGGCGCCCCACGAGCAGTACGTC. This codes for CASSLREGAPHEQYV.

The rearrangement uses TRBV21-1 and TRBJ1-5. TRBV21-1 is a documented pseudogene. The CDR3 sequence is 17 residues long. The CDR3 sequence: CASSKVEGGEAGQPQHF. The CDR3 nucleotides are TGTGCCAGCAGCAAAGTGGAAGGGGGGGAGGCCGGTCAGCCCCAGCATTTT.

Details on this clone: This may arise from a read error, as a much more abundant clone is one base away. The chain is built from TRBV2 and TRBJ2-3; no reliable D call. Trimming left V 5 bases short and J 2 bases short, with 2 bases between. CDR1 and CDR2 (germline): SNHLY, FYNNEI. This CDR3 region has 11 residues. CDR3 loop: CASSYTDTQYF. The DNA of the CDR3 is TGTGCCAGCAGTTACACAGATACGCAGTATTTT.

The chain is built from TRBV3-1 (or the pseudogene TRBV3-2) and TRBJ1-3; 9 nucleotides agree with TRBD1. This CDR3 spans 15 amino acids. CDR1 and CDR2 (germline): LGHDT, YNNKEL (reference sequence). The V segment lost 6 bases and the J segment 2 bases; nucleotides outside the gene matches: 5. The DNA for the CDR3 is TGTGCCAGCAGGCGTGGGGACAGGGCTGGAAACACCATATATTTT. This encodes CASRRGDRAGNTIYF.

This chain joins TRBV7-2 and TRBJ1-1; 8 bases are shared with TRBD1. The CDR3 is 13 residues long. The germline gives CDR1 SGHTA, CDR2 FQGNSA. V gave up 4 bases and J gave up 7 bases; unmatched junction bases: 5. CDR3 in DNA: TGTGCCAGCAGCTCCCAGGGGGCGGGTGAAGCTTTCTTT. Encoded protein: CASSSQGAGEAFF.